This entry is about one T cell receptor beta chain. What it recognizes is unknown. The data derive from a study of cytomegalovirus exposure and HLA in healthy donors. General study findings and limits: Later analysis identified several of the most significant clusters that appeared linked to common viral pathogens. Within an earlier analysis, most TCR beta V segments proved productive either about 87% or about 30% of the time. Later analysis identified about 17,000 TCR beta sequences associated with HLA alleles, using a false discovery rate threshold of 0.05. For most subjects, TCR beta sequences were reported to predict HLA-A and HLA-B alleles with accuracy.

In the PCR, 60 Vbeta and 13 Jbeta primers were used. The protocol was immunoSEQ multiplex PCR, while the TCRdb copy is restricted to in-frame clones and leaves out a portion. Of roughly 190,000 clones listed, roughly 77% are singletons. The germline CDR1 and CDR2 sequences are SGHNT and YYREEE (reference sequence). Trimming cost V 3 bases and J 4 bases; bases outside gene matches: 5. The CDR3 sequence is 14 residues long. The TCR was taken from a man between 40 and 49 years old in good health and CMV-seropositive. The chain recombines TRBV5-4 with TRBJ2-7; TRBD1 matches 9 bases. Sequencing input: PBMCs. The CDR3 loop is CASSSRDREYEQYF. The CDR3 coding sequence is TGTGCCAGCAGCTCCCGGGACAGGGAGTACGAGCAGTACTTC.